This T cell receptor (beta chain) was sequenced during a study of cytomegalovirus exposure and HLA in healthy donors (dated by TCRdb to 2017 to 2019). Regarding the complete study: According to a later analysis, one platform produced both the roughly 120 validation repertoires and the 730 or so repertoires of the first cohort. The study aimed to test whether signatures of past pathogen exposure could be identified by cataloging public T cell receptors. Along with the roughly 710-subject first cohort, a separate validation cohort of roughly 110 different subjects was used. To predict cytomegalovirus infection status, the study brought together high-throughput TCR immunosequencing, statistical association of individual TCRs with disease status, and machine learning.

With respect to this clone: Its antigen is unknown. Per-nucleotide qualities are absent, and no much larger clonotype sits a single base away.

Overall study outcomes, separate from this receptor: Cytomegalovirus status was reported to be diagnosed by the classifier with high specificity and sensitivity in both the original and validation cohorts. The validation cohort had no HLA typing available for a later analysis, so co-occurrence within that cohort was assessed over all 110 or so repertoires. A total of 150 or so TCR beta chains were listed by the study as associated with cytomegalovirus. A later analysis found that TCRs clustered in the first cohort also tended to co-occur in the 130 or so validation repertoires, with 94% of cluster scores above 0. In vitro tests confirmed that three of the cytomegalovirus-associated TCR beta chains recognize cytomegalovirus antigens. Most TCR sequences were observed very rarely across donors, whereas some public TCRs were present in many individuals. It was suggested by the authors that the approach could potentially be generalized to other disease states and immunological phenotypes.

The library was prepared using the immunoSEQ multiplex PCR assay. Under the source paper's analysis protocol: A statistical classification framework was developed to diagnose cytomegalovirus status using the catalog of TCR beta chain sequences. The table comes from immuneACCESS by way of TCRdb, which keeps in-frame sequences with V and J called. Part of the clones is missing from these tables; in studies checked, under half for an unresolved V gene and the rest for unknown reasons. That table supplies the V and J calls and clone size; D and trimming were determined from the DNA. Present in this sample are about 360,000 clones, roughly 88% of which were seen just once. Together, the top ten hold under 0.95% of the sample. Separate from the approximately 670-subject first cohort, the validation cohort of some 130 subjects was the group to which the donors belonged. Input material: PBMCs. This sequence originates from a woman aged 18-29 years in good health and CMV-seronegative.

The nucleotide sequence reads as follows: TGTGCCAGCAGTGAGCGGGCAGGGGAGTCCTACGAGCAGTACTTC. Translated, it reads CASSERAGESYEQYF. The chain is assembled from TRBV2 and TRBJ2-7, with TRBD1 perhaps the D gene, on 6 matching bases. V sheds 3 bases and J sheds 1 base, leaving 13 bases between their ends. Taken from the germline V gene, the CDR1 and CDR2 loops are SNHLY and FYNNEI. The CDR3, from cysteine to phenylalanine, totals 15 residues. Just CDR3 DNA is preserved here, 45 bases in frame from base 1.